This record covers a single T cell receptor (beta chain). The antigen remains undetermined. V lost 7 bases and J lost 11; bases outside the gene matches: 17. The V gene's germline CDR1 is MDHEN and CDR2 SYDVKM. The CDR3 runs to 16 residues. These data belong to a study of T cell responses to AZD1222 COVID-19 vaccine. Study-wide results and caveats: With dominance at 160-218 and 743-854, vaccine-associated CD4 TCRs spanned spike. In the spike-specific TCR repertoire, nearly half reportedly target unmutated variant regions. Two AZD1222 administrations were followed by greater Spike-specific TCR breadth and depth.

The repertoire was sequenced with immunoSEQ multiplex PCR; TCRdb's copy has only in-frame clones and lacks some. Of approximately 200,000 clones listed, 90% to 95% are singletons. Second-dose groups at about 4 or about 12 weeks were pooled. The rearrangement links TRBV28 to TRBJ1-3, with 10 nucleotides matching TRBD1. The sequence was obtained from an adult who received the AZD1222 COVID-19 vaccine. This specimen was peripheral blood, taken 28 days after the second AZD1222 dose. CDR3 region: CASKGDIGTGVSAIYF. In DNA form, the CDR3 reads TGTGCCAGCAAGGGCGATATTGGGACAGGGGTGTCTGCCATATATTTT.